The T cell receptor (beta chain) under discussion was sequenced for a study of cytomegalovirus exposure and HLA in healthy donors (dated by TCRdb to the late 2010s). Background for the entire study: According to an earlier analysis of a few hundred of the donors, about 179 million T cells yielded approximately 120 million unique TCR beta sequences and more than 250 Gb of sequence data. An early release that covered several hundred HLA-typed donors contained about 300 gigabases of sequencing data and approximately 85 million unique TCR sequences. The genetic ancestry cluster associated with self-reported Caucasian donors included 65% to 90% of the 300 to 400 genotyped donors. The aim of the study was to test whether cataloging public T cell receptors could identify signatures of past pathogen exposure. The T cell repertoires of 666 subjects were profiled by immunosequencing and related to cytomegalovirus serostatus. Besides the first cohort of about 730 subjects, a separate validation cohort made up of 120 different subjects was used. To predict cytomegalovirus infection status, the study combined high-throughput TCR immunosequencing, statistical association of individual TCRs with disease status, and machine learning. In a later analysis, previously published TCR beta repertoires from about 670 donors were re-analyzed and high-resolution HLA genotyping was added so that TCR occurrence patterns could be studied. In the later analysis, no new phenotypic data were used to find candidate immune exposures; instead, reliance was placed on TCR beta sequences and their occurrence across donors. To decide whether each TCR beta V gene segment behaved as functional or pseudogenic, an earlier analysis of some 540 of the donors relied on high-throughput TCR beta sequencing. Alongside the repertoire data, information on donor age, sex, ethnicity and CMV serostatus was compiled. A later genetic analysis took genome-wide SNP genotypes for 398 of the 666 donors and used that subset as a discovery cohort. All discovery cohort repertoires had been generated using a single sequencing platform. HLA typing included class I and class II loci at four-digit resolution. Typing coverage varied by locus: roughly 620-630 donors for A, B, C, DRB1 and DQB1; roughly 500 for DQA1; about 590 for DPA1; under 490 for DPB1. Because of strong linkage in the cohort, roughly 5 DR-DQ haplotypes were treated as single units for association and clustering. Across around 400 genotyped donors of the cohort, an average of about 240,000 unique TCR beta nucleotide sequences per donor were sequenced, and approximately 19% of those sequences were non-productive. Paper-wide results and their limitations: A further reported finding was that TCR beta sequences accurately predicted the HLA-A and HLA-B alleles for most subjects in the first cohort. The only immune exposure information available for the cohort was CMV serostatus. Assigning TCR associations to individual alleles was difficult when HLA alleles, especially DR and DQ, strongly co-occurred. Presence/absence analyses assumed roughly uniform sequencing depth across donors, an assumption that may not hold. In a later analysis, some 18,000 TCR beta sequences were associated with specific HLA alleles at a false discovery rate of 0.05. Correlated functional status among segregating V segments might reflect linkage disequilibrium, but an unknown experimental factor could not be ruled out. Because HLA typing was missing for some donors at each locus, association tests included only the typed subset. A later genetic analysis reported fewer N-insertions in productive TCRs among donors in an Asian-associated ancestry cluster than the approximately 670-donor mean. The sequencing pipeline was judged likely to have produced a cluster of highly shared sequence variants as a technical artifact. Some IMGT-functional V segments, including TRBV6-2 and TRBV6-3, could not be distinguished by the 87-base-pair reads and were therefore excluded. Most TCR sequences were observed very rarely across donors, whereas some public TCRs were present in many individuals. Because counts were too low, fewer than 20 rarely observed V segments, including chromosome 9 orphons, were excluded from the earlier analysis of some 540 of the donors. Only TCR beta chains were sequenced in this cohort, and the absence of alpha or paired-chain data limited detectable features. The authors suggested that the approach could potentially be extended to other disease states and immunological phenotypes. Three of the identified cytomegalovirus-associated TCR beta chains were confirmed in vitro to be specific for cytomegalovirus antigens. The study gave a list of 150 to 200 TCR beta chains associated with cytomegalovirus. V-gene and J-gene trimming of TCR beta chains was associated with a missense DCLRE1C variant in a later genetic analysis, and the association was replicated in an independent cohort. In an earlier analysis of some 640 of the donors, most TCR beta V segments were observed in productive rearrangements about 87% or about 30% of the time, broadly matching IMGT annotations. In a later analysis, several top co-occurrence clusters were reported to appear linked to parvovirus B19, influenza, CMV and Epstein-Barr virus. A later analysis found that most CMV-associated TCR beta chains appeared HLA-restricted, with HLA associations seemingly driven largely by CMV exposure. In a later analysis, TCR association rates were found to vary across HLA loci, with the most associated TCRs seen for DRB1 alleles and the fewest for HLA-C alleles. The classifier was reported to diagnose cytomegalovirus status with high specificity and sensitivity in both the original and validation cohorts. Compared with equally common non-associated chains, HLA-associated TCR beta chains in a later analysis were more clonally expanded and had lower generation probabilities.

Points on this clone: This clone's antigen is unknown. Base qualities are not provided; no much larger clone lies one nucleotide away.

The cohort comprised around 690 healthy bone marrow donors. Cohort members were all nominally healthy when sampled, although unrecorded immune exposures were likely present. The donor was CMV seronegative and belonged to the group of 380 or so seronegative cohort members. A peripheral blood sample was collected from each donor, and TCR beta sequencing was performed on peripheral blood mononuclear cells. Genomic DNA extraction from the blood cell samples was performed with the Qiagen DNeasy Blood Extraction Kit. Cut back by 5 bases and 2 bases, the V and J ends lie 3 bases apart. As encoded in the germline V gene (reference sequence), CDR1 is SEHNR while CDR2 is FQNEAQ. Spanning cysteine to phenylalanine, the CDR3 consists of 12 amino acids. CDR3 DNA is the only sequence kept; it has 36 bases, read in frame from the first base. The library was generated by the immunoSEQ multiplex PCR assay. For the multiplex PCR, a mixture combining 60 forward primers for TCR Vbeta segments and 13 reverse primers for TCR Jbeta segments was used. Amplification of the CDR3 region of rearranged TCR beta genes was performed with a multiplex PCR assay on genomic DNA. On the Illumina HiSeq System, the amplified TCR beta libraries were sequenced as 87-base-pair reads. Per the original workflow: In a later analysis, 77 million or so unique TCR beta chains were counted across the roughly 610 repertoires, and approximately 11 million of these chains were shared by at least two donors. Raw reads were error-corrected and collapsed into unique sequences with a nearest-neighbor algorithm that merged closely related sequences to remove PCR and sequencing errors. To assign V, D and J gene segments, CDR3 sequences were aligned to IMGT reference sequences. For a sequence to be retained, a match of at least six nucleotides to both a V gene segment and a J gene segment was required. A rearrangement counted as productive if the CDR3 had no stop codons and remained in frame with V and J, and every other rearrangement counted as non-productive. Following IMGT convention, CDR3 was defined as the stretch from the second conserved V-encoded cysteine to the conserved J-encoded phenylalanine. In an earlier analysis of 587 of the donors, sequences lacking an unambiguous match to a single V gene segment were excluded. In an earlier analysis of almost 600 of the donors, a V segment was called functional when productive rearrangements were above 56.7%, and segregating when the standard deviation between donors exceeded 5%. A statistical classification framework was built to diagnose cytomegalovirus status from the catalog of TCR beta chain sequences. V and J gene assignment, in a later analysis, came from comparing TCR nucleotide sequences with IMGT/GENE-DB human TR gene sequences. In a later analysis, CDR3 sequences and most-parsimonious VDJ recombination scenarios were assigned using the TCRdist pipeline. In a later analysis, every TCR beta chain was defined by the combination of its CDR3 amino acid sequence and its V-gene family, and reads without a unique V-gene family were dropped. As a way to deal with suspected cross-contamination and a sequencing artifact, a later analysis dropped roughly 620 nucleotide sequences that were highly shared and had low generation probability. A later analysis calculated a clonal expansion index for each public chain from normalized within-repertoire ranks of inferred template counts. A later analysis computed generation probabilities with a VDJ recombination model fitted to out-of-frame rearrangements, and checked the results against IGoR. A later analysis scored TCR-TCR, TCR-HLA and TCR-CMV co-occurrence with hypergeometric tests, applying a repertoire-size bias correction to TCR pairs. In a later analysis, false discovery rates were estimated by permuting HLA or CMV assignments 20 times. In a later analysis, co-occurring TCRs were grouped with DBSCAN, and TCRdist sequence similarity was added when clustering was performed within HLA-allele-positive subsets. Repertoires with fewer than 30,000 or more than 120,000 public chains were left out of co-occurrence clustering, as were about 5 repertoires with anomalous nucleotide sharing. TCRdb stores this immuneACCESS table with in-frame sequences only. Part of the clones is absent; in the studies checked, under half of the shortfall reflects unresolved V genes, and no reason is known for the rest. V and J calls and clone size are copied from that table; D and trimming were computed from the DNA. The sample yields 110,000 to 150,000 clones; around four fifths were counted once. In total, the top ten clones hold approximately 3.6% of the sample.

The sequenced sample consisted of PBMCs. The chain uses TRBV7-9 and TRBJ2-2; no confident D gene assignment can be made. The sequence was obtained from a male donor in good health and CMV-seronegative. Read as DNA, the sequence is TGTGCCAGCAGCCCAAACACCGGGGAGCTGTTTTTT. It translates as CASSPNTGELFF.